These 23 T cell receptor beta chains came from one sample sequenced in a study of shared clonotypes between healthy human individuals. Clones were read by immunoSEQ multiplex PCR, and TCRdb kept only the in-frame ones, dropping some. The top ten clones hold around 12% of a sample with about 500,000 clones, about 74% of them seen once. The sequenced material came from PBMCs. The source of these receptors is a woman in her thirties or forties in good health. Some clones in this sample may be carry-over from other donors' samples.

V is TRBV28 and J is TRBJ1-1; D is unclear. Germline V gene data show CDR1 as MDHEN and CDR2 as SYDVKM. The CDR3 runs to 12 residues. Trimming removed 6 bases at V and 3 bases at J, with 8 bases between. CDR3 loop: CASSRGDTEAFF. CDR3 sequence (DNA): TGTGCCAGCAGCCGGGGAGACACTGAAGCTTTCTTT.

This sequence joins TRBV2 and TRBJ1-5, with 11 bases identical to TRBD1. The CDR3 has 16 residues. Germline CDR1 SNHLY, CDR2 FYNNEI. The V gene end was trimmed by 6 bases and the J gene end by 7 bases; junction bases not matched to a gene: 11. CDR3 DNA: TGTGCCAGCAGGAAACCGGGACAGGGGGTATGGCAGCCCCAGCATTTT. Protein sequence: CASRKPGQGVWQPQHF.

The chain carries TRBV6-5 and TRBJ2-2; 11 nucleotides align to TRBD2. J gave up 6 bases and V 4 bases, and 7 bases lay outside the gene matches. The CDR3 contains 16 residues. Germline-derived CDR1 and CDR2 are MNHEY and SVGAGI. This chain's CDR3 is CASSSLAGGFAGELFF. DNA of the CDR3: TGTGCCAGCAGTTCATTAGCGGGAGGGTTCGCCGGGGAGCTGTTTTTT.

The rearrangement joins TRBV2 to TRBJ2-7; perhaps TRBD1 as D (5 bases). Trimming left V 6 bases short and J 2 bases short, with 8 bases between. This CDR3 has 12 residues. CDR1 is SNHLY and CDR2 is FYNNEI in the germline V gene. CDR3 sequence reads: CASSIGAYEQYF. DNA for the CDR3: TGTGCCAGCAGCATAGGGGCCTACGAGCAGTACTTC.

V is TRBV27 and J is TRBJ2-3; TRBD1 or TRBD2 may be the D gene (6 bases each). Deletions cut 10 bases from V and 1 base from J, with 18 bases between. This CDR3 spans 15 amino acids. The germline V gene encodes CDR1 MNHEY and CDR2 SMNVEV (reference sequence). CDR3 bases: TGTGCCATCCCCCGGGGGCGGGAAGGCACAGATACGCAGTATTTT. Protein product: CAIPRGREGTDTQYF.

The chain uses TRBV4-1 and TRBJ1-5; 9 bases are shared with TRBD1. V gave up 1 base and J gave up 5 bases; unmatched junction bases: 6. The CDR3 consists of 16 residues. CDR1 and CDR2 from the germline V gene are MGHRA and YSYEKL. The DNA of the CDR3 is TGCGCCAGCAGCCAAGGGGAGGGACAGGGCGATCAGCCCCAGCATTTT. It codes for CASSQGEGQGDQPQHF.

This clone was seen only a few times. J is TRBJ2-7 and V is TRBV27; 9 bases agree with TRBD2. V lost 3 bases, J lost 4 bases, and 7 bases stayed unmatched. CDR1 MNHEY and CDR2 SMNVEV come from the germline V gene (reference sequence). The CDR3 totals 15 residues. The CDR3 spells CASSFGAGGGYEQYF. The DNA for the CDR3 is TGTGCCAGCAGTTTTGGAGCGGGAGGAGGGTACGAGCAGTACTTC.

In the case of this clone: This likely reflects a read error, since a far larger clone is one base away. The sample contains more than one DNA sequence encoding this CDR3. V gene TRBV7-9 combines with J gene TRBJ1-2; 9 nucleotides line up with TRBD1. The CDR3 covers 16 residues. Germline V gene lookup returns CDR1 SEHNR and CDR2 FQNEAQ (reference sequence). The CDR3 DNA reads TGTGCTAGCAGCTTGAACAGGGGGCGGGTGGACTATGGCTACACCTTC. Protein sequence: CASSLNRGRVDYGYTF.

V gene TRBV2 combines with J gene TRBJ1-2, with D uncertain. The germline V and J ends were trimmed by 0 bases and 3 bases, with 11 bases remaining between them. This CDR3 is 15 amino acids long. The germline CDR1 and CDR2 sequences are SNHLY and FYNNEI. The CDR3 here is CASSEAGYAYYGYTF. The CDR3 DNA is TGTGCCAGCAGTGAAGCGGGATATGCATACTATGGCTACACCTTC.

The chain carries TRBV28 and TRBJ2-2; TRBD1 matches 8 bases. Germline trimming cut 3 bases from V and 4 bases from J; bases unmatched to any gene: 13. CDR3 length: 18 residues. Germline V gives CDR1 MDHEN, CDR2 SYDVKM. The chain's CDR3 is CASSFERPRGLVTGELFF. The CDR3 DNA sequence: TGTGCCAGCAGTTTCGAGCGCCCCAGGGGGCTGGTCACCGGGGAGCTGTTTTTT.

This chain uses TRBV9 with TRBJ2-7; D gene unclear. CDR1 and CDR2 (germline): SGDLS, YYNGEE. V lost 1 base and J lost 0, with 11 bases in between. The CDR3 is 15 amino acids. CDR3 region: CASSVYGGDSYEQYF. As DNA, the CDR3 is TGTGCCAGCAGCGTATATGGCGGAGACTCCTACGAGCAGTACTTC.

This sequence joins TRBV6-5 and TRBJ2-7; TRBD1 or TRBD2 may be the D gene (6 bases each). The V and J ends lost 8 bases and 2 bases respectively, with 13 bases between them. CDR3 length: 13 amino acids. Germline V gene sequence: CDR1 MNHEY, CDR2 SVGAGI. The CDR3, as DNA: TGTGCCAGCCGACAGGAGGGGACCTACGAGCAGTACTTC. Translation gives CASRQEGTYEQYF.

In its sample, this clone was seen once. A much larger clone lies one base from this, so it may be a read error. The rearrangement uses TRBV2 and TRBJ2-2, with unresolved D. V was clipped by 6 bases and J by 3 bases, with 5 bases between them. Germline-derived CDR1 and CDR2 are SNHLY and FYNNEI. The CDR3 is 12 residues long. CDR3 bases: TGTGCCAGCAGCTTAGACACCGGGGAGCTGTTTTTT. Protein product: CASSLDTGELFF.

At least ten counts were recorded for this clone. The chain is built from TRBV9 and TRBJ2-7; 7 bases agree with TRBD1. The CDR3 spans 15 residues. V lost 0 bases, J lost 4 bases, and 7 bases stayed unmatched. CDR1 is SGDLS and CDR2 is YYNGEE in the germline V gene. The CDR3 loop is CASSVGQGLSYEQYF. The CDR3 bases are TGTGCCAGCAGCGTAGGACAGGGTTTGAGTTACGAGCAGTACTTC.

This rearrangement joins TRBV13 to TRBJ2-7; D remains unclear. This CDR3 region has 14 residues. V was trimmed by 5 bases and J by 2 bases, leaving 13 bases between them. Germline CDR1 is PRHDT and CDR2 is FYEKMQ (reference sequence). Here the CDR3 DNA reads TGTGCCAGCAGCCAAGGCGTAACTGCCTACGAGCAGTACTTC. Translating gives CASSQGVTAYEQYF.

This clone was detected many times. The chain recombines TRBV5-6 with TRBJ1-4, with a weak D call TRBD1 (6 bases). The germline CDR1 and CDR2 sequences are SGHDT and YYEEEE. This CDR3 is 15 amino acids long. V was trimmed by 5 bases and J by 0 bases, leaving 11 bases between them. CDR3 sequence (DNA): TGTGCCAGCAGTTCTGGGACACCAACTAATGAAAAACTGTTTTTT. Translated, it gives CASSSGTPTNEKLFF.

The table lists this clone with many counts. The rearrangement joins TRBV7-8 to TRBJ2-5; possibly TRBD1 for D (5 bases). V lost 4 bases, J lost 4 bases, and 13 bases lay in between. The length of the CDR3 is 14 residues. The germline gives CDR1 SGHVS, CDR2 FQNEAQ. CDR3 bases: TGTGCCAGCAGCTCTTCGACAGTGGGAGAGACCCAGTACTTC. It translates to CASSSSTVGETQYF.

J is TRBJ2-1 and V is TRBV7-8; D remains ambiguous. The V end was cut by 0 bases, the J end by 1 base, with 4 bases between. Germline CDR1 SGHVS, CDR2 FQNEAQ. This CDR3 comprises 14 residues. Here the CDR3 reads CASSLARSYNEQFF. CDR3 DNA sequence: TGTGCCAGCAGCTTAGCGCGGTCCTACAATGAGCAGTTCTTC.

Ten or more counts support this clone. The chain is built from TRBV29-1 and TRBJ1-1; D is unclear. The V end lost 3 bases, the J end lost 0 bases, and 11 bases lay between the germline ends. CDR1 and CDR2 from the germline V gene are SQVTM and ANQGSEA. The CDR3 covers 14 residues. CDR3 loop: CSVDLGNMNTEAFF. The DNA of the CDR3 is TGCAGCGTTGATCTGGGAAACATGAACACTGAAGCTTTCTTT.

V usage is TRBV30 and J usage is TRBJ2-2, with TRBD2 matching over 7 bases. The length of the CDR3 is 15 residues. Germline values: CDR1 GTSNPN, CDR2 SVGIG (reference sequence). V lost 0 bases and J lost 7; bases outside the gene matches: 8. DNA of the CDR3: TGTGCCTGGAGTGTACGGCTCGCGGGGGTCGGGGAGCTGTTTTTT. Amino acids: CAWSVRLAGVGELFF.

The chain uses TRBV28 and TRBJ2-5, with D hard to call. The length of the CDR3 is 14 residues. The germline V and J ends were trimmed by 6 bases and 4 bases, with 15 bases remaining between them. Germline CDR1 reads MDHEN; CDR2 reads SYDVKM. In nucleotides, the CDR3 is TGTGCCAGCAGGGATCCAAGTTGGAGAGAGACCCAGTACTTC. Translation gives CASRDPSWRETQYF. The full variable domain, in which reference TRBV28 and TRBJ2-5 provide the parts outside the CDR3, is DVKVTQSSRYLVKRTGEKVFLECVQDMDHENMFWYRQDPGLGLRLIYFSYDVKMKEKGDIPEGYSVSREKKERFSLILESASTNQTSMYLCASRDPSWRETQYFGPGTRLLVL.

This clone was seen only a few times. This chain connects TRBV9 to TRBJ2-1, with D tentatively TRBD2 (5 bases). Trimming shortened V by 3 bases and J by 8 bases, and 18 bases separated the two germline ends. The CDR3 is 15 amino acids. The germline V gene encodes CDR1 SGDLS and CDR2 YYNGEE. The chain's CDR3 is CASSGPSTLNHEQFF. DNA of the CDR3: TGTGCCAGCAGCGGGCCTAGCACCCTTAACCATGAGCAGTTCTTC.

The rearrangement joins TRBV14 to TRBJ2-7; TRBD2 aligns across 10 bases. With 0 bases clipped from V and 6 bases from J, the junction kept 8 bases outside the gene matches. This CDR3 spans 16 amino acids. From germline, CDR1 is SGHDN and CDR2 FVKESK. CDR3 coding DNA: TGTGCCAGCAGCCAAGATCTCGGGATAGCGGGGGGCGAGCAGTACTTC. Protein: CASSQDLGIAGGEQYF.